These 14 T cell receptor beta chains originate from one sample sequenced in a study of blood T cell repertoires in COVID-19. Sequenced by immunoSEQ multiplex PCR; TCRdb stores in-frame clones only, minus some. Here the sample spans fewer than 350,000 clones, 85% being singletons. Sequenced material: PBMCs or T cells enriched from blood (not recorded which). These receptors were taken from a woman in her forties or fifties who had recovered from COVID-19.

This clone appeared a few times. V usage is TRBV28 and J usage is TRBJ1-1; D is unclear. This CDR3 is 11 amino acids long. Per germline, CDR1 MDHEN and CDR2 SYDVKM. V lost 3 bases, J lost 6 bases, and 5 bases lay in between. The CDR3 spells CASSFLAEAFF. The CDR3, as DNA: TGTGCCAGCAGTTTTTTAGCTGAAGCTTTCTTT.

The sample holds one count of this clone. The V call is TRBV29-1, the J call TRBJ2-5, with 9 positions matching TRBD1. The germline V gene has CDR1 SQVTM and CDR2 ANQGSEA. V lost 7 bases, J lost 2 bases, and 2 bases stayed unmatched. The CDR3 contains 12 residues. The DNA for the CDR3 is TGCAGCGCGGACAGGGGACAAGAGACCCAGTACTTC. Protein: CSADRGQETQYF.

The rearrangement joins TRBV29-1 to TRBJ1-5; D unclear. The CDR3 totals 13 residues. The germline V and J ends were trimmed by 3 bases and 4 bases, with 10 bases remaining between them. Germline CDR1 reads SQVTM; CDR2 reads ANQGSEA. The CDR3 here is CSVEGGGNQPQHF. DNA of the CDR3: TGCAGCGTTGAGGGAGGTGGAAATCAGCCCCAGCATTTT.

The genes are TRBV28 and TRBJ2-5, with D possibly matching TRBD2 (6 bases). The CDR3 is 13 amino acids. Trimming stripped 6 bases from V and 4 bases from J, with 12 bases between. Germline loops: CDR1 MDHEN, CDR2 SYDVKM. The DNA of the CDR3 is TGTGCCAGCAGGAGCCTGGGGGGAGAGACCCAGTACTTC. Translation gives CASRSLGGETQYF. Drawing the rest from reference TRBV28 and TRBJ2-5, the complete variable domain is DVKVTQSSRYLVKRTGEKVFLECVQDMDHENMFWYRQDPGLGLRLIYFSYDVKMKEKGDIPEGYSVSREKKERFSLILESASTNQTSMYLCASRSLGGETQYFGPGTRLLVL.

This chain links TRBV11-2 with TRBJ2-7; perhaps TRBD2 as D (6 bases). CDR3 length equals 13 residues. The V and J ends lost 6 bases and 3 bases respectively, with 12 bases between them. The germline CDR1 and CDR2 sequences are SGHAT and FQNNGV. The CDR3 loop is CASSLPGDYEQYF. DNA for the CDR3: TGTGCCAGCAGTCTCCCGGGGGACTACGAGCAGTACTTC.

The CDR3 region is CASSEYSQGAGEKLFF. DNA of the CDR3: TGTGCCAGCAGTGAATACTCACAGGGGGCCGGGGAAAAACTGTTTTTT. This chain joins TRBV25-1 and TRBJ1-4, with 9 bases identical to TRBD1. The CDR3 sequence is 16 residues long. Germline V gives CDR1 MGHDK, CDR2 SYGVNS. J was trimmed by 8 bases and V by 0 bases; bases with no gene match: 7.

This clone was picked up one time. The chain carries TRBV7-9 and TRBJ2-7; 7 bases fit TRBD2. Germline loops: CDR1 SEHNR, CDR2 FQNEAQ (reference sequence). V was pared by 1 base and J by 1 base, with 10 bases of the junction left unmatched. The CDR3 contains 17 residues. The CDR3 DNA follows: TGTGCCAGCAGCTTAGATATTCGCGGGAGTGGGTCCTACGAGCAGTACTTC. This encodes CASSLDIRGSGSYEQYF.

This clone has just a few counts. The chain employs TRBV6-1 and TRBJ1-2; D may be TRBD1 (5 bases). Trimming pared 4 bases from V and 4 bases from J, leaving 19 bases between. Germline loops: CDR1 MNHNS, CDR2 SASEGT. The CDR3 has 16 residues. CDR3 in amino acids: CASSAGLPSPFYGYTF. For the CDR3, the DNA is TGTGCCAGCAGTGCGGGACTCCCTTCCCCCTTCTATGGCTACACCTTC.

In this sample, this clone turned up a few times. The chain combines TRBV18 with TRBJ1-3, with no clear D. The CDR3 is made up of 13 amino acids. The germline gives CDR1 KGHSH, CDR2 LQKENI. Trimming shortened V by 0 bases and J by 5 bases, and 5 bases separated the two germline ends. The CDR3 sequence is CASSPPTRNTIYF. CDR3 coding DNA: TGTGCCAGCTCACCACCCACTCGAAACACCATATATTTT.

The rearrangement links TRBV11-2 to TRBJ2-7, with D possibly being TRBD2 (5 bases). Per the germline V gene, CDR1 is SGHAT and CDR2 is FQNNGV. The CDR3 covers 15 residues. Deletions cut 4 bases from V and 6 bases from J, with 19 bases between. DNA of the CDR3: TGTGCCAGCAGCTCGGTGGGGAGCTTGATAGGCGAGCAGTACTTC. It specifies CASSSVGSLIGEQYF.

The chain couples TRBV19 to TRBJ1-5; D not resolved. The V gene's germline CDR1 is LNHDA and CDR2 SQIVND (reference sequence). The CDR3 contains 12 residues. V lost 5 bases, J lost 6 bases, and 8 bases lay in between. The CDR3, as DNA: TGTGCCAGTAGTTTGAGAACTCAGCCCCAGCATTTT. The encoded protein is CASSLRTQPQHF.

This chain's CDR3 is CATSIRGRERSYF. CDR3 nucleotide sequence: TGTGCCACCAGCATCCGCGGAAGGGAGCGGTCGTACTTC. The V and J genes are TRBV15 and TRBJ2-4, with D possibly being TRBD2 (5 bases). V was trimmed by 4 bases and J by 15 bases, leaving 19 bases between them. Germline CDR1 reads LNHNV; CDR2 reads YYDKDF (reference sequence). The CDR3 loop spans 13 amino acids. The whole variable domain, remainder taken from reference TRBV15 and TRBJ2-4, is DAMVIQNPRYQVTQFGKPVTLSCSQTLNHNVMYWYQQKSSQAPKLLFHYYDKDFNNEADTPDNFQSRRPNTSFCFLDIRSPGLGDTAMYLCATSIRGRERSYFGAGTRLSVL.

J is TRBJ1-1 and V is TRBV12-3 or TRBV12-4, with a weak D call TRBD1 (5 bases). V shed 6 bases and J shed 4 bases, with 12 bases lying between them. The CDR3 totals 13 residues. CDR3: CASSRVGGTEAFF. CDR3 coding DNA: TGTGCCAGCAGCCGAGTCGGGGGCACTGAAGCTTTCTTT.

The rearrangement joins TRBV5-1 to TRBJ1-2; 12 nucleotides match TRBD1. With V trimmed by 5 bases and J by 7 bases, 12 bases remained unmatched. Germline assignment: CDR1 SGHRS and CDR2 YFSETQ. The CDR3 is 16 residues long. The CDR3 sequence: CASRVGPGQGATGYTF. DNA of the CDR3: TGCGCCAGCAGAGTAGGACCGGGACAGGGGGCGACTGGCTACACCTTC.